The sample holds one count of the clone carrying this T cell receptor (beta chain). Its antigen is not known. Measured with immunoSEQ multiplex PCR; TCRdb has only the in-frame clones, and not every one. This table has roughly 50,000 clones, over 75% appearing once. This sample is drawn from a study of OX40 agonist ivuxolimab in advanced cancers. The wider study: Ivuxolimab, an antibody that agonizes OX40 (CD134), was administered to the patients.

The study, taken as a whole, reports: The study observed clonal expansion of CD4+ and CD8+ blood T cells by week 6 at 0.1 to 3.0 mg/kg. On average, a greater number of expanded clones characterised CD8+ T cells relative to CD4+. Some nonresponders additionally presented with little normalized T-cell clonal expansion.

Germline assignment: CDR1 MDHEN and CDR2 SYDVKM. V lost 6 bases, J lost 4 bases, and 6 bases stayed unmatched. CDR3 size: 15 residues. Sequencing was performed on CD4+ or CD8+ T cells sorted from blood, taken in a trial of the OX40 agonist ivuxolimab. The clonotype comes from an adult with an advanced solid tumor such as melanoma, head and neck, liver or kidney cancer. This rearrangement joins TRBV28 to TRBJ2-5, with 12 bases aligning to TRBD2. The CDR3 sequence: CASSRLAGVGETQYF. The CDR3, as DNA: TGTGCCAGCAGCCGACTAGCGGGGGTGGGAGAGACCCAGTACTTC.